This TCR beta chain was found in a study of neoadjuvant anti-PD-1 for oral cavity cancer (dated by TCRdb to the early 2020s). Notes on the research overall: Before undergoing curative-intent surgical resection, most patients got three to four biweekly nivolumab doses at 3 mg/kg. Patients who did not progress were given a fourth nivolumab dose at about day 43 and had definitive surgical resection on days 50-56. Under RECIST 1.1, patients with complete response, partial response or stable disease were classed as responders, and patients with progression were classed as non-responders. The parent correlative cohort included under 15 patients, with an approximately 34% response rate.

For deep sequencing, each PBMC sample was run in six replicates, with libraries mostly built from approximately 520 ng of input genomic DNA. The immunoSEQ hsTCRbeta kit was used to prepare TCRbeta libraries, following the manufacturer's instructions. An Illumina NovaSeq 6000 S4 flow cell was used to sequence the final libraries, which had first been combined to 3 nM. The authors processed their data as follows. Raw data preprocessing and quality control were performed with the immunoSEQ Analyzer. The analysis was limited to productive rearrangements, and each clonotype was defined by a unique CDR3 amino acid sequence. Repertoire clonality was estimated as the Gini-Simpson index, computed with the R package tcR. Student's t test was used to compare Gini indices, and Pearson correlation was used to assess associations with tumor size change. TCRdb holds this immuneACCESS table with in-frame rearrangements only. Some clones are missing; in checked studies, unresolved V genes explain under half, and the rest has no known cause. V and J calls and clone size are those listed in that table; D and trimming were worked out from the DNA. In this sample the table shows about 9,900 clones, almost 65% of which occur a single time. Jointly, the top ten make up approximately 4% of the sample.

General conclusions and limits of the study: After neoadjuvant nivolumab, significantly higher T cell clonality (Gini index) was found within PBMCs in non-responders than in responders. The TCR analyses had only a few patients in each response group, and the authors called for validation in larger cohorts. Higher pretreatment blood Treg/Th17 ratios correlated with higher pretreatment blood TCRbeta clonality and lower post-treatment tumor TCRbeta clonality.

The sample's time point label, in plain terms: after neoadjuvant nivolumab, at surgical resection. None of the patients had received prior systemic or radiation treatment, and all were newly diagnosed with stage II-IVA oral cavity squamous cell carcinoma. The cohort was composed of patients with HPV-negative, locally advanced oral cavity squamous cell carcinoma. Peripheral blood mononuclear cells were analyzed directly, without maintenance or expansion in culture. The samples were drawn from a longitudinal correlative study tied to a single-arm phase II trial testing neoadjuvant nivolumab in oral cavity squamous cell carcinoma. Subject-matched pre- and post-treatment PBMCs and tumors from three responders and three non-responders underwent genomic DNA-based TCRbeta sequencing. Peripheral blood mononuclear cells were collected once before nivolumab treatment and again after treatment, at the time of surgery. Genomic DNA was isolated from PBMCs using the Maxwell RSC DNA from Cells kit.

This clone was seen a few times. There is no known antigen for this receptor. No much larger clone is present one base from it, and per-base qualities are unavailable. CDR1 and CDR2 are drawn from the germline V gene (reference sequence): LNHDA, SQIVND. There are 15 amino acids in the CDR3, from cysteine to phenylalanine inclusive. Only CDR3 DNA is held: 45 bases, read in frame from base 1. V loses 1 base, J loses 11 bases, and the germline ends lie 17 bases apart. This clonotype originated in a person aged 40-85 years with oral cavity squamous cell carcinoma. The sample consisted of PBMCs, taken after nivolumab (anti-PD-1) treatment. The sequence links TRBV19 to TRBJ1-4; TRBD1 is a possible D gene, resting on 5 matching bases. In nucleotide form, the sequence is TGTGCCAGTAGTATAGGGGGCATCAGCGTAGAGAAACTGTTTTTT. This gives the protein CASSIGGISVEKLFF.